The 23 T cell receptor beta chains below were found in one sample sequenced in a study of blood T cell repertoires in COVID-19. This table comes from immunoSEQ multiplex PCR, and its TCRdb copy is limited to in-frame clones, with some not included. The table has 200,000 or so clones, more than 70% seen once. The sample consisted of PBMCs or T cells enriched from blood (not recorded which). The receptors come from a woman under 30 who had recovered from COVID-19.

The chain couples TRBV28 to TRBJ1-3; possibly TRBD1 for D (5 bases). The CDR3 length is 13 residues. Looked up from germline, CDR1 is MDHEN and CDR2 is SYDVKM. Trimming stripped 10 bases from V and 4 bases from J, with 14 bases between. DNA of the CDR3: TGTGCCACCCGCGGACACATAGGAAACACCATATATTTT. Translated: CATRGHIGNTIYF.

The chain uses TRBV7-9 and TRBJ2-3; D might be TRBD1 (5 bases). Trimming took off 2 bases at V and 1 base at J, with 13 bases between the two ends. The CDR3 sequence is 16 residues long. In germline, CDR1 is SEHNR, CDR2 FQNEAQ (reference sequence). Here the CDR3 reads CASSLNRLGGTDTQYF. The CDR3 nucleotides are TGTGCCAGCAGCTTAAACCGTCTAGGGGGCACAGATACGCAGTATTTT. Together with reference TRBV7-9 and TRBJ2-3, the CDR3 gives the full variable domain: DTGVSQNPRHKITKRGQNVTFRCDPISEHNRLYWYRQTLGQGPEFLTYFQNEAQLEKSRLLSDRFSAERPKGSFSTLEIQRTEQGDSAMYLCASSLNRLGGTDTQYFGPGTRLTVL.

This chain joins TRBV6-5 and TRBJ1-1; D unclear. V lost 5 bases to trimming and J lost 6 bases, with 19 bases between them. The length of the CDR3 is 15 residues. Looked up from germline, CDR1 is MNHEY and CDR2 is SVGAGI. CDR3 nucleotides: TGTGCCAGCAGTACGACCTCGGAGTGGAGTTCTGAAGCTTTCTTT. Its protein is CASSTTSEWSSEAFF.

The chain couples TRBV7-6 to TRBJ2-2; D may be TRBD1 (6 bases). The CDR3 is 18 residues long. The germline CDR1 and CDR2 sequences are SGHVS and FNYEAQ. V lost 2 bases, J lost 0 bases, and 16 bases lay in between. DNA of the CDR3: TGTGCCAGCAGCTTAACGACGGGACACGCTGCGAACACCGGGGAGCTGTTTTTT. Translated: CASSLTTGHAANTGELFF.

The chain carries TRBV10-2 and TRBJ2-4, with 8 bases identical to TRBD2. This CDR3 is 15 amino acids long. Germline-derived CDR1 and CDR2 are WSHSY and SAAADI. V lost 2 bases to trimming and J lost 7 bases; unmatched junction nucleotides: 7. The CDR3 region is CASSEPGGGRNIQYF. The CDR3 region has the DNA TGCGCCAGCAGTGAGCCGGGGGGGGGACGGAACATTCAGTACTTC.

This clone was detected only a few times. CDR3 protein: CASSPAGGFYGYTF. CDR3 DNA sequence: TGTGCCAGCAGTCCGGCGGGGGGGTTCTATGGCTACACCTTC. The rearrangement uses TRBV28 and TRBJ1-2, with a possible D match to TRBD1 (5 bases). Trimming removed 5 bases at V and 4 bases at J, with 14 bases between. CDR3 length: 14 amino acids. Germline V gene sequence: CDR1 MDHEN, CDR2 SYDVKM.

The chain employs TRBV9 and TRBJ2-3; D is possibly TRBD1 (5 bases). This CDR3 has 14 amino acids. V gave up 5 bases and J gave up 3 bases, with 13 bases separating them. Germline values: CDR1 SGDLS, CDR2 YYNGEE. The CDR3 spells CASREGVRTDTQYF. The CDR3 DNA sequence: TGTGCCAGCAGAGAAGGGGTGAGGACAGATACGCAGTATTTT.

The chain employs TRBV6-5 and TRBJ1-3, with TRBD1 as a possible D gene (5 bases). CDR1 and CDR2 from the germline V gene are MNHEY and SVGAGI. CDR3 length: 16 residues. V was trimmed by 0 bases and J by 4 bases, leaving 13 bases between them. CDR3 region: CASSYSLGRRGNTIYF. The CDR3 DNA follows: TGTGCCAGCAGTTACTCGTTGGGGCGAAGAGGAAACACCATATATTTT.

This clone was found a few times. The chain is built from TRBV28 and TRBJ2-7; tentative D call: TRBD2 (6 bases). The ends were cut back, 10 bases at V and 2 bases at J, with 15 bases in the middle. The CDR3 totals 13 residues. CDR1 is MDHEN, CDR2 SYDVKM, per germline. For the CDR3, the DNA is TGTGCCATCGGGGGTGGGGGAACCTACGAGCAGTACTTC. This translates into CAIGGGGTYEQYF.

The CDR3 spells CASSQESSGAGANVLTF. CDR3 nucleotides: TGTGCCAGCAGCCAAGAGAGTTCCGGAGCAGGGGCCAACGTCCTGACTTTC. J is TRBJ2-6 and V is TRBV3-1 (or the pseudogene TRBV3-2); D is uncertain. The CDR3 loop spans 17 amino acids. Trimming stripped 0 bases from V and 4 bases from J, with 13 bases between. CDR1 is LGHDT, CDR2 YNNKEL, per germline (reference sequence).

This clone has ten or more counts. The chain employs TRBV3-1 (or the pseudogene TRBV3-2) and TRBJ2-5; the match to TRBD2 covers 12 bases. The CDR3 runs to 18 residues. The germline CDR1 and CDR2 sequences are LGHDT and YNNKEL (reference sequence). V lost 0 bases, J lost 7 bases, and 12 bases stayed unmatched. The CDR3 nucleotides read TGTGCCAGCAGCCAAGAGGGTATGGCTAGCGGGGGGGTCAGGACCCAGTACTTC. This sequence encodes CASSQEGMASGGVRTQYF.

The chain employs TRBV6-6 and TRBJ1-5; TRBD1 aligns across 9 bases. The germline gives CDR1 MNHNY, CDR2 SVGAGI (reference sequence). V lost 5 bases and J lost 7; bases outside the gene matches: 15. There are 17 residues in the CDR3. The CDR3 DNA sequence: TGTGCCAGCAGTCCCCGAATCGGACAGGGGAGGCAGCAGCCCCAGCATTTT. This gives the protein CASSPRIGQGRQQPQHF.

This chain connects TRBV4-1 to TRBJ2-7; 9 bases are shared with TRBD2. CDR3 size: 16 residues. Germline lookup yields CDR1 MGHRA and CDR2 YSYEKL. The trim removed 4 bases at V and 0 bases at J, leaving 7 bases unmatched. The DNA of the CDR3 is TGCGCCAGCAGCCTTATAGCGGGGGCGAACTCCTACGAGCAGTACTTC. The encoded protein is CASSLIAGANSYEQYF.

This chain uses TRBV27 with TRBJ1-2; a weak D match, TRBD1 (5 bases). Germline CDR1 MNHEY, CDR2 SMNVEV (reference sequence). CDR3 size: 13 residues. V was shortened by 7 bases and J by 8 bases, with 17 bases between the two germline ends. The DNA of the CDR3 is TGTGCCAGCACCGGCAGGGCCGCGGAGGGCTACACCTTC. Translation gives CASTGRAAEGYTF.

CDR3 in amino acids: CASSLGRVVNQPQHF. As DNA, the CDR3 is TGTGCCAGCAGTTTAGGGAGGGTCGTCAATCAGCCCCAGCATTTT. This chain uses TRBV28 with TRBJ1-5; no definite D call. Trimming cost V 2 bases and J 3 bases, with 11 bases left between them. CDR1 and CDR2 (germline): MDHEN, SYDVKM. CDR3 size: 15 residues.

V usage is TRBV27 and J usage is TRBJ2-7; 7 nucleotides agree with TRBD1. Looked up from germline, CDR1 is MNHEY and CDR2 is SMNVEV (reference sequence). The CDR3 covers 16 residues. V was clipped by 3 bases and J by 2 bases; unmatched bases: 10. The CDR3 loop is CASSFVGPGQPYEQYF. As DNA, the CDR3 is TGTGCCAGCAGTTTCGTAGGCCCGGGACAGCCCTACGAGCAGTACTTC.

The J gene is TRBJ2-7, the V gene TRBV6-5; no reliable D call. CDR1 is MNHEY, CDR2 SVGAGI, per germline. This CDR3 has 12 residues. Trimming took 6 bases from V and 5 from J, leaving 11 bases between them. The CDR3 DNA sequence: TGTGCCAGCAGCATACAGAGCAACGAGCAGTACTTC. Encoded protein: CASSIQSNEQYF.

The V gene is TRBV5-1, the J gene TRBJ2-2; D is unresolved. The V and J ends lost 0 bases and 0 bases respectively, with 6 bases between them. This CDR3 comprises 15 residues. Germline CDR1 is SGHRS and CDR2 is YFSETQ. The chain's CDR3 is CASSLGQPNTGELFF. CDR3 sequence (DNA): TGCGCCAGCAGCTTGGGACAACCGAACACCGGGGAGCTGTTTTTT.

This chain uses TRBV6-1 with TRBJ2-2, with TRBD2 identical over 7 bases. Germline V lookup: CDR1 MNHNS, CDR2 SASEGT. The V gene end was trimmed by 2 bases and the J gene end by 4 bases; junction bases not matched to a gene: 7. The CDR3 extends over 16 amino acids. The CDR3 region has the DNA TGTGCCAGCAGTGAAAGGGGAGGGGCTGGCACCGGGGAGCTGTTTTTT. It encodes CASSERGGAGTGELFF.

This clone appeared once. The chain is built from TRBV4-1 and TRBJ1-5; 8 nucleotides match TRBD1. The CDR3 spans 15 residues. Germline CDR1 MGHRA, CDR2 YSYEKL. The V gene end was trimmed by 1 base and the J gene end by 4 bases; junction bases not matched to a gene: 3. The CDR3 sequence is CASSQVWTGNQPQHF. In DNA form, the CDR3 reads TGCGCCAGCAGCCAAGTCTGGACAGGGAATCAGCCCCAGCATTTT.

This rearrangement joins TRBV28 to TRBJ2-7; no clear D. Germline CDR1 MDHEN, CDR2 SYDVKM. The CDR3 contains 17 residues. V lost 3 bases, J lost 0 bases, and 18 bases lay in between. The CDR3 here is CASSLGSLSSDSYEQYF. CDR3 DNA sequence: TGTGCCAGCAGTTTGGGTAGTTTGAGCAGCGACTCCTACGAGCAGTACTTC.

The chain uses TRBV19 and TRBJ1-3; 8 bases map to TRBD1. Looked up from germline, CDR1 is LNHDA and CDR2 is SQIVND (reference sequence). This CDR3 has 15 residues. The V segment lost 6 bases and the J segment 2 bases; nucleotides outside the gene matches: 6. CDR3 amino acids: CASSIRGLTGNTIYF. For the CDR3, the DNA is TGTGCCAGTAGCATCAGGGGGCTGACTGGAAACACCATATATTTT.

This chain joins TRBV5-1 and TRBJ2-2; D may be TRBD2 (6 bases). V gave up 0 bases and J gave up 6 bases, with 12 bases separating them. CDR1 is SGHRS and CDR2 is YFSETQ in the germline V gene. The CDR3 contains 15 residues. The CDR3 DNA is TGCGCCAGCAGCTTGGGGGGACTGCCGGCCGGGGAGCTGTTTTTT. Its protein product is CASSLGGLPAGELFF. Together with reference TRBV5-1 and TRBJ2-2, the CDR3 gives the full variable domain: KAGVTQTPRYLIKTRGQQVTLSCSPISGHRSVSWYQQTPGQGLQFLFEYFSETQRNKGNFPGRFSGRQFSNSRSEMNVSTLELGDSALYLCASSLGGLPAGELFFGEGSRLTVL.